A single sample gave rise to the 10 T cell receptor beta chains below, sequenced in a study of graft-versus-host responses after intestinal transplantation. Clones were sequenced by immunoSEQ multiplex PCR, and TCRdb holds only the in-frame ones, with some missing. The repertoire has fewer than 110,000 clones, 90% to 95% of them found once; the top ten carry roughly 1.2%. Antigens of these TCRs are unknown. Sequencing used unstimulated CD8+ T cells sorted from spleen or lymph node cells, obtained before intestinal transplant. The receptors derive from a human donor who received an intestinal transplant.

The rearrangement links TRBV19 to TRBJ1-1; D is possibly TRBD1 (5 bases). Trimming shortened V by 7 bases and J by 3 bases, and 12 bases separated the two germline ends. CDR1 LNHDA and CDR2 SQIVND come from the germline V gene (reference sequence). CDR3 length equals 13 residues. DNA for the CDR3: TGTGCCAGTAATCACGGGGGAGACACTGAAGCTTTCTTT. The encoded protein is CASNHGGDTEAFF. Full variable domain (rest looked up from reference TRBV19 and TRBJ1-1): DGGITQSPKYLFRKEGQNVTLSCEQNLNHDAMYWYRQDPGQGLRLIYYSQIVNDFQKGDIAEGYSVSREKKESFPLTVTSAQKNPTAFYLCASNHGGDTEAFFGQGTRLTVV.

The genes are TRBV4-1 and TRBJ2-7; possibly TRBD1 or TRBD2 for D (5 bases each). CDR1 is MGHRA, CDR2 YSYEKL, per germline. Trimming removed 2 bases from V and 4 bases from J, with 15 bases in between. The CDR3 loop spans 15 amino acids. CDR3 protein: CASSQNAGASYEQYF. DNA for the CDR3: TGCGCCAGCAGCCAAAACGCCGGGGCGTCATACGAGCAGTACTTC.

The chain joins TRBV27 to TRBJ2-2, with D hard to call. This CDR3 is built from 14 residues. The germline V gene encodes CDR1 MNHEY and CDR2 SMNVEV (reference sequence). The V and J ends lost 8 bases and 1 base respectively, with 11 bases between them. CDR3 in DNA: TGTGCCAGCGCGGATATATTGAACACCGGGGAGCTGTTTTTT. This encodes CASADILNTGELFF.

The chain couples TRBV5-6 to TRBJ2-1; D might be TRBD1 or TRBD2, each matching 5 bases. V was trimmed by 7 bases and J by 5 bases, leaving 22 bases between them. Germline CDR1 and CDR2: SGHDT and YYEEEE. This CDR3 spans 16 amino acids. The CDR3 spells CASWDLRTPGDNEQFF. CDR3 sequence (DNA): TGTGCCAGCTGGGACCTTAGGACCCCTGGGGACAATGAGCAGTTCTTC.

The CDR3, as DNA: TGTGCCAGCAGTGATTCGCCGGGGGCGCGGAATGAGCAGTTCTTC. It yields the protein CASSDSPGARNEQFF. This chain links TRBV6-4 with TRBJ2-1, with D perhaps assigned TRBD1 or TRBD2 (6 bases each). Germline V gene data show CDR1 as MRHNA and CDR2 as SNTAGT. Trimming took off 3 bases at V and 7 bases at J, with 16 bases between the two ends. The CDR3 is made up of 15 amino acids.

The chain uses TRBV6-1 and TRBJ2-1; unclear D gene. Trimming removed 10 bases from V and 5 bases from J, with 15 bases in between. From germline, CDR1 is MNHNS and CDR2 SASEGT. The CDR3 extends over 13 amino acids. The CDR3 protein is CATETAANNEQFF. CDR3 nucleotide sequence: TGTGCCACCGAGACGGCGGCTAACAATGAGCAGTTCTTC.

The chain is built from TRBV7-2 and TRBJ2-7, with 8 bases aligning to TRBD2. J lost 5 bases, V lost 5 bases, and 11 bases had no gene match. Germline values: CDR1 SGHTA, CDR2 FQGNSA. The CDR3 runs 15 residues. The CDR3 is CASSNAGGGTNEQYF. DNA for the CDR3: TGTGCCAGCAGCAACGCCGGGGGGGGGACCAACGAGCAGTACTTC.

The genes are TRBV30 and TRBJ1-2, with D unclear. Trimming stripped 0 bases from V and 4 bases from J, with 12 bases between. CDR3 length: 14 residues. Germline assignment: CDR1 GTSNPN and CDR2 SVGIG (reference sequence). This CDR3 reads CAWSVLDAGYGYTF. CDR3 nucleotides: TGTGCCTGGAGTGTACTGGACGCGGGCTATGGCTACACCTTC.

The chain has TRBV27 and TRBJ2-5; perhaps D is TRBD1 or TRBD2 (6 bases each). Trimming cost V 1 base and J 2 bases, with 11 bases left between them. Germline values: CDR1 MNHEY, CDR2 SMNVEV (reference sequence). The CDR3 length is 15 residues. As DNA, the CDR3 is TGTGCCAGCAGTTTATACTGGGGGGCACAAGAGACCCAGTACTTC. Amino acids: CASSLYWGAQETQYF.

J is TRBJ1-1 and V is TRBV13; 7 nucleotides align to TRBD1. From germline, CDR1 is PRHDT and CDR2 FYEKMQ (reference sequence). Germline trimming cut 5 bases from V and 2 bases from J; bases unmatched to any gene: 11. The CDR3 spans 16 residues. The CDR3: CASSPQGESRNTEAFF. CDR3 DNA sequence: TGTGCCAGCAGCCCCCAGGGGGAGAGCCGAAACACTGAAGCTTTCTTT.